The 7 T cell receptor beta chains below all came from one sample that was sequenced in a study of shared clonotypes between healthy human individuals. Measured with immunoSEQ multiplex PCR; TCRdb has only the in-frame clones, and not every one. The sample lists hundreds of thousands of clones, around 75% seen once, with approximately 13% in the top ten. The source material was PBMCs. The receptor source for this set is a woman aged 40 to 50 in good health. Some clones in this sample may be carry-over from other donors' samples.

The chain carries TRBV27 and TRBJ1-2; D is unresolved. Looked up from germline, CDR1 is MNHEY and CDR2 is SMNVEV (reference sequence). Between the trimmed V and J ends, which lost 1 base and 1 base, there was a span of 4 bases. The length of the CDR3 is 13 residues. CDR3 residues: CASSLWSNYGYTF. CDR3 DNA sequence: TGTGCCAGCAGTTTATGGAGTAACTATGGCTACACCTTC.

The CDR3 sequence: CSVEGKSNTGELFF. CDR3 sequence (DNA): TGCAGCGTCGAGGGCAAATCGAACACCGGGGAGCTGTTTTTT. V and J are TRBV29-1 and TRBJ2-2; possible D gene TRBD2, 5 bases. CDR1 is SQVTM and CDR2 is ANQGSEA in the germline V gene. V lost 6 bases to trimming and J lost 0 bases, with 11 bases between them. The CDR3 runs 14 residues.

V and J are TRBV7-2 and TRBJ2-1; D ambiguous. V gave up 5 bases and J gave up 12 bases, with 11 bases separating them. The CDR3 runs to 11 residues. Per the germline V gene, CDR1 is SGHTA and CDR2 is FQGNSA. The CDR3 nucleotides read TGTGCCAGCAGCCCGTCCATTGGGCAGTTCTTC. Translated: CASSPSIGQFF.

The rearrangement uses TRBV6-1 and TRBJ1-4, with a possible D match to TRBD1 (6 bases). Germline V CDR1 and CDR2: MNHNS, SASEGT. The CDR3 is made up of 15 amino acids. The V gene lost 2 bases and the J gene lost 4 bases, with 11 bases spanning the gap. CDR3 sequence reads: CASSEWGLGNEKLFF. CDR3 DNA sequence: TGTGCCAGCAGTGAATGGGGGCTGGGTAATGAAAAACTGTTTTTT.

The chain combines TRBV7-2 with TRBJ2-6, with D unresolved. V lost 5 bases to trimming and J lost 5 bases, with 16 bases between them. The germline V gene has CDR1 SGHTA and CDR2 FQGNSA. The CDR3 contains 16 residues. The CDR3 sequence: CASSHGRQSRANVLTF. DNA of the CDR3: TGTGCCAGCAGCCATGGACGACAAAGTCGGGCCAACGTCCTGACTTTC.

The chain links TRBV15 to TRBJ1-5; D is unresolved. The V end lost 0 bases, the J end lost 2 bases, and 11 bases lay between the germline ends. Germline CDR1 LNHNV, CDR2 YYDKDF (reference sequence). This CDR3 contains 16 residues. The CDR3 nucleotides read TGTGCCACCAGCAGAGATCGGCCCGGGGGCAATCAGCCCCAGCATTTT. Protein sequence: CATSRDRPGGNQPQHF.

The genes are TRBV4-2 and TRBJ1-4; TRBD1 might be the D (5 bases). From germline, CDR1 is LGHNA and CDR2 YNFKEQ. The CDR3 length is 14 residues. The V end was cut by 0 bases, the J end by 12 bases, with 14 bases between. CDR3 in DNA: TGTGCCAGCAGCCAAGAGTTTTTGGGGGGGGAACTGTTTTTT. As protein: CASSQEFLGGELFF.